This record covers a single T cell receptor beta chain. V dropped 2 bases and J dropped 0 bases, with 7 bases sitting between them. Looked up from germline, CDR1 is MNHEY and CDR2 is SMNVEV (reference sequence). This CDR3 is built from 14 residues. The sample belongs to a study of T cell changes during pregnancy in multiple sclerosis. Generated by immunoSEQ multiplex PCR, the TCRdb table keeps only in-frame clones and is missing some. The table shows roughly 39,000 clones, with approximately 91% occurring only once. The sequence was obtained from a female donor with multiple sclerosis, enrolled in a pregnancy study. The sample comprised PBMCs (not recorded whether the cells were cultured). The genes are TRBV27 and TRBJ1-1, with unresolved D. The CDR3 sequence is CASSLTDLNTEAFF. The CDR3 bases are TGTGCCAGCAGTTTAACGGATTTGAACACTGAAGCTTTCTTT.